The table lists the clone carrying this T cell receptor (beta chain) with a few counts. Its antigen is unknown. Uncontrolled infections, pregnancy, lactation or other autoimmune diseases led to patient exclusion. The data stem from a study of Graves' ophthalmopathy and Graves' hyperthyroidism. RNA served as the template for amplifying TCR beta CDR3 regions. In the first round, RT-PCR was carried out with HTBI primers, and a multiplex PCR formed the second round. TCRdb passed the multiplex PCR reads through MiXCR, listing each CDR3 protein once. The table has around 1.1 million distinct CDR3 sequences, 35% to 40% seen once. The CDR3 is made up of 15 amino acids. V lost 1 base to trimming and J lost 3 bases; unmatched junction nucleotides: 5. CDR1 DFQATT and CDR2 SNEGSKA come from the germline V gene (reference sequence). Study-level points and caveats: In separating ophthalmopathy from stable hyperthyroidism, a 13-signature model achieved 87.88% sensitivity and 81.08% specificity.

Sequences were obtained from peripheral blood or thyroid tissue (not recorded which). This sequence originates from an adult man with Graves' hyperthyroidism. V is TRBV20-1 and J is TRBJ1-4, with TRBD1 matching over 7 bases. The CDR3 DNA follows: TGCAGTGCTAGAGGGGGGGACAGCGCTAATGAAAAACTGTTTTTT. It specifies CSARGGDSANEKLFF.